This T cell receptor (beta chain) was identified in a study of a mutant IDH1 vaccine in newly diagnosed glioma. Study information: Once 4-6 weeks had passed after radiotherapy alone, vaccination started, or it started with temozolomide cycles. Previous treatment comprised radiotherapy, temozolomide, or both, mostly both.

The CDR3 sequence is 12 residues long. Germline V gives CDR1 SNHLY, CDR2 FYNNEI. Trimming took 11 bases from V and 6 from J, leaving 17 bases between them. Time point specified: week 23, last vaccination. A single vaccine dose contained 300 ug of mutant IDH1 20-mer peptide, and topical imiquimod was used with it. Each of the donors came in with new WHO grade 3 or 4 astrocytomas that were IDH1-mutant and ATRX-lost. In the case of this clone: Its cognate antigen is unknown.

Profiled with immunoSEQ multiplex PCR; TCRdb holds only in-frame clones, not every one. The sample shows some 27,000 clones, roughly 80% of them seen only once. Whole-study findings and limits: Among patients, around 93% showed immune responses induced by the vaccine.

This chain uses TRBV2 with TRBJ2-7, with D possibly matching TRBD2 (6 bases). The starting material was PBMCs, obtained from a glioma patient whose treatment included an IDH1 peptide vaccine. The clonotype was recovered from a young woman with glioma. DNA of the CDR3: TGTGCCCACGGAGGGGTGGTTGGCGAGCAGTACTTC. It codes for CAHGGVVGEQYF.